This record looks at one T cell receptor (beta chain) sequence and its context. What it binds is not known. Time point here: baseline pretreatment blood. Stated treatment: 15 Gy SBRT to primary tumor, nephrectomy 4 weeks later. After SBRT, blood was collected at 2 and 4 weeks, plus baseline. Clear cell pathology was present in this patient's renal cell carcinoma. Germline CDR1 reads GTSNPN; CDR2 reads SVGIG (reference sequence). The CDR3 is made up of 11 amino acids. V dropped 3 bases and J dropped 10 bases, with 7 bases sitting between them. The repertoire was sequenced with immunoSEQ multiplex PCR; TCRdb's copy has only in-frame clones and lacks some. The sample holds 130,000 or so clones, around 78% seen once. This entry comes from a study of radiation and T cells in renal cell carcinoma. Across the whole study: Nephrectomy followed 15 Gy stereotactic body radiation by 4 weeks. Notes on the study in general: Top tumor clonotypes rose in blood 2 weeks post-radiation, then contracted.

The source was blood, collected from a patient whose treatment included radiotherapy and nephrectomy. The chain is built from TRBV30 and TRBJ1-6; D is unresolved. The sequence derives from a woman in her forties or fifties with renal cell carcinoma. The CDR3 DNA is TGTGCCTGGAGAAAGGTCTCACCCCTCCACTTT. Amino acid sequence: CAWRKVSPLHF. The variable domain in full, with the rest retrieved from reference TRBV30 and TRBJ1-6, is SQTIHQWPATLVQPVGSPLSLECTVEGTSNPNLYWYRQAAGRGLQLLFYSVGIGQISSEVPQNLSASRPQDRQFILSSKKLLLSDSGFYLCAWRKVSPLHFGNGTRLTVT.